The 31 T cell receptor beta chains given below trace back to one sample, sequenced in a study of cytomegalovirus exposure and HLA in healthy donors. The PCR ran on 60 Vbeta and 13 Jbeta primers. Generated by immunoSEQ multiplex PCR, the TCRdb table keeps only in-frame clones and is missing some. The data contain roughly 120,000 clones, under 80% of them singletons. The sample comprised PBMCs. These receptors were obtained from a woman aged 45-65 years in good health and CMV-seropositive.

The V gene is TRBV6-1, the J gene TRBJ2-5; TRBD1 matches 7 bases. CDR3 length: 15 residues. V dropped 7 bases and J dropped 3; count of bases not matched to a gene: 11. CDR1 MNHNS and CDR2 SASEGT come from the germline V gene. The DNA for the CDR3 is TGTGCCAGCAAATACGACAGGGCAGTCGAAGAGACCCAGTACTTC. This encodes CASKYDRAVEETQYF.

The CDR3 loop reads CASSIDRGETEAFF. As DNA, the CDR3 is TGTGCCAGTAGTATCGACAGGGGGGAAACTGAAGCTTTCTTT. The chain links TRBV19 to TRBJ1-1, with 9 nucleotides matching TRBD1. The CDR3 is made up of 14 amino acids. Trimming at V came to 3 bases and at J to 5 bases, leaving 4 bases not matched to a gene. Germline assignment: CDR1 LNHDA and CDR2 SQIVND (reference sequence).

This chain joins TRBV10-3 and TRBJ1-1; a weak D match, TRBD1 (6 bases). CDR1 and CDR2 (germline): ENHRY, SYGVKD. V lost 10 bases to trimming and J lost 5 bases, with 17 bases between them. The CDR3 spans 13 residues. CDR3 loop: CATGAGERTEAFF. Written as DNA, the CDR3 is TGTGCCACCGGAGCAGGGGAGAGGACTGAAGCTTTCTTT.

The rearrangement joins TRBV4-1 to TRBJ1-4; TRBD1 matches 9 bases. CDR3 size: 18 residues. Trimming cost V 1 base and J 8 bases; bases outside gene matches: 14. Germline-derived CDR1 and CDR2 are MGHRA and YSYEKL. CDR3 nucleotide sequence: TGCGCCAGCAGCCAAGTGGGGGCCCGGGACAGGGAAGAAGAAAAACTGTTTTTT. It specifies CASSQVGARDREEEKLFF.

This chain joins TRBV4-1 and TRBJ1-3; D is ambiguous. The germline V and J ends were trimmed by 1 base and 4 bases, with 14 bases remaining between them. This CDR3 has 16 residues. Germline CDR1 reads MGHRA; CDR2 reads YSYEKL. The CDR3 region has the DNA TGCGCCAGCAGCCAAGTTCATTCTGTTAGCGGAAACACCATATATTTT. Its translation: CASSQVHSVSGNTIYF.

The V and J genes are TRBV7-2 and TRBJ2-3; tentatively, D is TRBD2 (6 bases). The V end lost 5 bases, the J end lost 2 bases, and 17 bases lay between the germline ends. Germline V lookup: CDR1 SGHTA, CDR2 FQGNSA. There are 16 residues in the CDR3. As DNA, the CDR3 is TGTGCCAGCAGCCCACAACCCGGGGGAATCACAGATACGCAGTATTTT. This translates into CASSPQPGGITDTQYF.

This chain links TRBV19 with TRBJ1-4, with D perhaps matching TRBD1 (6 bases). The V end lost 5 bases, the J end lost 4 bases, and 14 bases lay between the germline ends. The germline V gene encodes CDR1 LNHDA and CDR2 SQIVND (reference sequence). CDR3 length equals 15 residues. The CDR3 region is CASSLAGQLNEKLFF. In DNA, the CDR3 is TGTGCCAGTAGTCTAGCCGGACAGCTTAATGAAAAACTGTTTTTT.

This chain connects TRBV10-3 to TRBJ2-7, with D maybe TRBD1 (5 bases). V was trimmed by 6 bases and J by 0 bases, leaving 12 bases between them. Germline CDR1 is ENHRY and CDR2 is SYGVKD. The CDR3 is 14 amino acids. The CDR3 DNA sequence: TGTGCCATCAGCGACAGACAAGCCTCCTACGAGCAGTACTTC. Protein product: CAISDRQASYEQYF.

The rearrangement joins TRBV7-8 to TRBJ1-1; tentatively, D is TRBD1 (6 bases). Trimming removed 3 bases at V and 2 bases at J, with 13 bases between. CDR1 is SGHVS, CDR2 FQNEAQ, per germline. The CDR3 totals 15 residues. Here the CDR3 reads CASSLLDRINTEAFF. In DNA, the CDR3 is TGTGCCAGCAGCTTGCTGGACAGAATTAACACTGAAGCTTTCTTT.

The chain carries TRBV7-9 and TRBJ1-3; 8 nucleotides agree with TRBD1. Germline V gene sequence: CDR1 SEHNR, CDR2 FQNEAQ (reference sequence). This CDR3 contains 15 residues. Losses at the gene ends were 4 bases for V and 2 bases for J; bases not matched to a gene: 4. DNA of the CDR3: TGTGCCAGCAGCTGGGGACAGGTCCCTGGAAACACCATATATTTT. Translating gives CASSWGQVPGNTIYF. Full variable domain (rest looked up from reference TRBV7-9 and TRBJ1-3): DTGVSQNPRHKITKRGQNVTFRCDPISEHNRLYWYRQTLGQGPEFLTYFQNEAQLEKSRLLSDRFSAERPKGSFSTLEIQRTEQGDSAMYLCASSWGQVPGNTIYFGEGSWLTVV.

CDR3 in amino acids: CASSPPVRTSTDTQYF. The DNA of the CDR3 is TGTGCCAGCTCACCACCCGTCAGGACTAGCACAGATACGCAGTATTTT. V usage is TRBV18 and J usage is TRBJ2-3; tentative D call: TRBD2 (5 bases). From germline, CDR1 is KGHSH and CDR2 LQKENI. V lost 0 bases and J 0 bases, leaving 10 bases between the germline ends. CDR3 length: 16 amino acids.

The chain links TRBV19 to TRBJ2-7; 8 bases are a match to TRBD1. Germline V lookup: CDR1 LNHDA, CDR2 SQIVND (reference sequence). The ends lost 1 base at V and 1 base at J; junction bases unmatched: 6. The CDR3 contains 16 residues. The DNA for the CDR3 is TGTGCCAGTAGTATAGCCTCAGGGGGCTATTCCTACGAGCAGTACTTC. It yields the protein CASSIASGGYSYEQYF.

The chain links TRBV9 to TRBJ1-2; TRBD1 matches at 9 bases. The CDR3 has 14 amino acids. Trimming cost V 5 bases and J 7 bases; bases outside gene matches: 9. Germline CDR1 reads SGDLS; CDR2 reads YYNGEE. CDR3 region: CASSTGTGYSGYTF. The CDR3 coding sequence is TGTGCCAGCAGTACCGGGACAGGGTATTCTGGCTACACCTTC.

J is TRBJ2-7 and V is TRBV5-4, with 12 bases aligning to TRBD2. The CDR3 runs 15 residues. J was trimmed by 6 bases and V by 5 bases; bases with no gene match: 9. Germline CDR1 is SGHNT and CDR2 is YYREEE (reference sequence). The CDR3 DNA is TGTGCCAGCAGACTAACTAGCGGGGGGCTCGGCGAGCAGTACTTC. This gives the protein CASRLTSGGLGEQYF.

The gene calls are TRBV7-9 and TRBJ2-7; TRBD1 might be the D (5 bases). Germline-derived CDR1 and CDR2 are SEHNR and FQNEAQ (reference sequence). The CDR3 length is 11 residues. V gave up 3 bases and J gave up 6 bases, with 6 bases separating them. The CDR3 DNA sequence: TGTGCCAGCAGCTTGGGGCGCGAGCAGTACTTC. It codes for CASSLGREQYF.

Of note for this clone: With only one base between it and a far larger clone, this is likely a read error. The rearrangement uses TRBV9 and TRBJ2-7, with TRBD1 matching over 10 bases. The CDR3 is 15 residues long. V dropped 5 bases and J dropped 0; count of bases not matched to a gene: 5. Germline CDR1 reads SGDLS; CDR2 reads YYNGEE. The CDR3 DNA reads as TGTGCCAGCAGGGAGGGACAGGGGAGCTCCTACGAGCAGTACTTC. It is translated as CASREGQGSSYEQYF. Full variable domain (remainder filled in from reference TRBV9 and TRBJ2-7): DSGVTQTPKHLITATGQRVTLRCSPRSGDLSVYWYQQSLDQGLQFLIQYYNGEERAKGNILERFSAQQFPDLHSELNLSSLELGDSALYFCASREGQGSSYEQYFGPGTRLTVT.

This rearrangement joins TRBV13 to TRBJ1-2; weak D call: TRBD1 (6 bases). In germline, CDR1 is PRHDT, CDR2 FYEKMQ (reference sequence). Trimming removed 4 bases from V and 3 bases from J, with 12 bases in between. CDR3 length: 14 residues. The CDR3 bases are TGTGCCAGCAGCTCCGAACAGGGCGACTATGGCTACACCTTC. Translated, it gives CASSSEQGDYGYTF.

This clone was recorded a few times. The V and J genes are TRBV7-2 and TRBJ1-1, with TRBD1 identical over 12 bases. Per the germline V gene, CDR1 is SGHTA and CDR2 is FQGNSA. After removal of 1 base from V and 1 base from J, the junction contained 7 bases not matched to a gene. The CDR3 contains 18 residues. The CDR3 loop is CASSLVLGTGGRNTEAFF. The CDR3 nucleotides are TGTGCCAGCAGCTTAGTTTTAGGGACAGGGGGCCGGAACACTGAAGCTTTCTTT.

This rearrangement joins TRBV2 to TRBJ2-3, with a weak D call TRBD1 (6 bases). Germline V lookup: CDR1 SNHLY, CDR2 FYNNEI. This CDR3 comprises 14 residues. Trimming left V 11 bases short and J 5 bases short, with 20 bases between. CDR3 loop: CARDGPGAGDTQYF. The CDR3 DNA sequence: TGTGCCCGGGACGGGCCAGGGGCGGGAGATACGCAGTATTTT.

The chain employs TRBV30 and TRBJ1-4, with 10 bases that match TRBD1. This CDR3 has 15 amino acids. V gave up 5 bases and J gave up 0 bases; unmatched junction bases: 3. Germline V CDR1 and CDR2: GTSNPN, SVGIG (reference sequence). The CDR3 loop is CAWAGQGATNEKLFF. The CDR3 DNA follows: TGTGCCTGGGCCGGACAGGGGGCAACTAATGAAAAACTGTTTTTT.

DNA for the CDR3: TGCGCCAGCAGCCGCCGACAGGGGACCCTCCTCCAAGCTTTCTTT. Its protein is CASSRRQGTLLQAFF. This chain connects TRBV4-3 to TRBJ1-1; 8 bases match TRBD1. The germline gives CDR1 LGHNA, CDR2 YSLEER. The CDR3 has 15 amino acids. V gave up 4 bases and J gave up 9 bases; unmatched junction bases: 13.

The CDR3 loop reads CASSLAGQGASGANVLTF. CDR3 sequence (DNA): TGTGCCAGCAGCTTAGCTGGACAGGGGGCCTCTGGGGCCAACGTCCTGACTTTC. The chain links TRBV7-8 to TRBJ2-6, with TRBD1 matching 11 bases. This CDR3 spans 18 amino acids. Germline V CDR1 and CDR2: SGHVS, FQNEAQ. V lost 0 bases and J lost 0; bases outside the gene matches: 1.

The DNA of the CDR3 is TGTGCCACCAGAGGGATGGCCGGCACTGAAGCTTTCTTT. Translation: CATRGMAGTEAFF. The rearrangement links TRBV19 to TRBJ1-1, with D unclear. This CDR3 has 13 residues. The germline gives CDR1 LNHDA, CDR2 SQIVND (reference sequence). Trimming left V 10 bases short and J 4 bases short, with 16 bases between.

The chain uses TRBV10-3 and TRBJ1-2; the D is unclear. The germline V gene encodes CDR1 ENHRY and CDR2 SYGVKD. Trimming took off 4 bases at V and 4 bases at J, with 13 bases between the two ends. CDR3 size: 14 residues. This CDR3 is CAISGTESLYGYTF. The CDR3 region has the DNA TGTGCCATCAGTGGTACAGAGAGTCTCTATGGCTACACCTTC.

The rearrangement links TRBV18 to TRBJ2-5, with a possible D match to TRBD1 (5 bases). V lost 4 bases to trimming and J lost 4 bases, with 19 bases between them. The CDR3 sequence is 16 residues long. Germline assignment: CDR1 KGHSH and CDR2 LQKENI. The CDR3 DNA follows: TGTGCCAGCTCACTACCGACAGCCCTGGCCGGAGAGACCCAGTACTTC. This gives the protein CASSLPTALAGETQYF.

The chain has TRBV5-1 and TRBJ1-3; 9 bases align to TRBD1. There are 17 residues in the CDR3. The V gene's germline CDR1 is SGHRS and CDR2 YFSETQ. Trimming at V came to 5 bases and at J to 2 bases, leaving 11 bases not matched to a gene. As DNA, the CDR3 is TGCGCCAGCAGTGAGACCGGGACAGGGACGGCTGGAAACACCATATATTTT. Amino acid sequence: CASSETGTGTAGNTIYF.

The chain uses TRBV5-4 and TRBJ2-3, with a weak D call TRBD2 (5 bases). The CDR3 runs to 15 residues. Trimming left V 3 bases short and J 0 bases short, with 11 bases between. Germline CDR1 SGHNT, CDR2 YYREEE (reference sequence). CDR3 protein: CASSSGFSSTDTQYF. The CDR3 DNA sequence: TGTGCCAGCAGCTCGGGATTCTCTAGCACAGATACGCAGTATTTT. Filled out from reference TRBV5-4 and TRBJ2-3, the complete variable domain reads ETGVTQSPTHLIKTRGQQVTLRCSSQSGHNTVSWYQQALGQGPQFIFQYYREEENGRGNFPPRFSGLQFPNYSSELNVNALELDDSALYLCASSSGFSSTDTQYFGPGTRLTVL.

The V gene is TRBV28, the J gene TRBJ2-1; 7 bases map to TRBD2. V trimming: 5 bases; J trimming: 4 bases; junction bases outside the gene matches: 11. The CDR3 has 16 residues. Germline V gene lookup returns CDR1 MDHEN and CDR2 SYDVKM. In nucleotides, the CDR3 is TGTGCCAGCAGTGTAACCTCGGGAGGCCAATACAATGAGCAGTTCTTC. Translated, it gives CASSVTSGGQYNEQFF.

A note on this clone: A junction end diverges from the germline sequence, so it may reflect a read error. This chain links TRBV14 with TRBJ1-2; 9 bases are a match to TRBD1. The germline CDR1 and CDR2 sequences are SGHDN and FVKESK. The CDR3 spans 15 residues. The CDR3 reads CAGSQGGQGYYGYTF. CDR3 in DNA: TGTGCCGGCAGCCAAGGGGGACAGGGATACTATGGCTACACCTTC. Full variable domain (outside the CDR3, taken from reference TRBV14 and TRBJ1-2): EAGVTQFPSHSVIEKGQTVTLRCDPISGHDNLYWYRRVMGKEIKFLLHFVKESKQDESGMPNNRFLAERTGGTYSTLKVQPAELEDSGVYFCAGSQGGQGYYGYTFGSGTRLTVV.

The chain couples TRBV10-1 to TRBJ2-5, with 7 bases lining up with TRBD2. The CDR3 is 15 residues long. Per the germline V gene, CDR1 is WNHNN and CDR2 is SYGVQD (reference sequence). V dropped 3 bases and J dropped 5; count of bases not matched to a gene: 9. The CDR3 spells CASSERGSAGETQYF. In DNA form, the CDR3 reads TGCGCCAGCAGTGAACGCGGGAGCGCGGGGGAGACCCAGTACTTC.

The chain joins TRBV18 to TRBJ2-1, with 8 bases identical to TRBD2. Germline loops: CDR1 KGHSH, CDR2 LQKENI. The CDR3 spans 15 residues. Unmatched junction bases numbered 6, after V lost 1 base and J lost 7 bases. In DNA, the CDR3 is TGTGCCAGCTCACCACTAGCGGGATCGGCAAATGAGCAGTTCTTC. This translates into CASSPLAGSANEQFF.